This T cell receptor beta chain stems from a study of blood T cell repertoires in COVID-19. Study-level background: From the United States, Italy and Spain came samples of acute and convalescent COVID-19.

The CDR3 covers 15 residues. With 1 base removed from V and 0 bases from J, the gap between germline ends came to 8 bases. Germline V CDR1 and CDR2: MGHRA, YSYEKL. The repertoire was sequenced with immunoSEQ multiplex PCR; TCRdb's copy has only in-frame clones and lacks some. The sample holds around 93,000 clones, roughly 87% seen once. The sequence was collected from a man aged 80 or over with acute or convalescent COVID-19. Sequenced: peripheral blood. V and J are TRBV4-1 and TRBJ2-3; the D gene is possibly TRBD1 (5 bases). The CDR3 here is CASSQGQISTDTQYF. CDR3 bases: TGCGCCAGCAGCCAAGGACAGATTAGCACAGATACGCAGTATTTT.